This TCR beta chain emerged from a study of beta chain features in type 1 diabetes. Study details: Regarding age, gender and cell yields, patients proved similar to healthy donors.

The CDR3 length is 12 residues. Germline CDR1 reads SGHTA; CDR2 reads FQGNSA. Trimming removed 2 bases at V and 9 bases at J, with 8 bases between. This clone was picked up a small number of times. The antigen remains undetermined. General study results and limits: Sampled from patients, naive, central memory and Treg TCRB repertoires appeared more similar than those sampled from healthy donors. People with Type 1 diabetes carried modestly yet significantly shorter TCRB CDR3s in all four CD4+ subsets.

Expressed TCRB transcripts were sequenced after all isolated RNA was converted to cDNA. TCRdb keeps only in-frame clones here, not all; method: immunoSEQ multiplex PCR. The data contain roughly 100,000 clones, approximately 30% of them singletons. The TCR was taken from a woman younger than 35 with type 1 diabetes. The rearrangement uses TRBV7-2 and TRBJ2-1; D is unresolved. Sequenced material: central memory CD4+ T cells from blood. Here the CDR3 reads CASSLTPVEQFF. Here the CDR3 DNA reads TGTGCCAGCAGCTTAACTCCGGTTGAGCAGTTCTTC.